This entry features one T cell receptor beta chain sequence. Its recognized antigen is unknown. The junction shows a germline mismatch at one end, possibly a read error. This specimen comes from a study of blood T cells in healthy people across ages (dated by TCRdb to between 2015 and 2017). General notes on the study: In model experiments, template switching captured about one uniquely barcoded TCR beta cDNA molecule for every two T cells. The study measured age-related changes in TCR beta repertoire diversity using deep sequencing normalized with unique cDNA molecular identifiers. The donors were split into four age groups: young (average around 15 years), middle-aged (roughly 40), aged (approximately 60) and long-lived (roughly 80). Donors of different ages were randomly distributed across sequencing lanes to avoid experimental bias. For two donors (one aged 18 to 30 and one aged 80 or older), the study analyzed two additional independent replicas of 1 million unique cDNA reads from the same blood draw.

Looking up the germline V gene yields CDR1 SGHTA and CDR2 FQGNSA. Its CDR3 holds 15 amino acids, cysteine through phenylalanine. Just the 45-base CDR3 DNA is kept, in frame starting at base 1. Donors were 35 to 40 systemically healthy Caucasian individuals from Russia aged roughly 6 to 100 years. Roughly 9.5 milliliters of peripheral blood were drawn from each donor into EDTA-treated Vacutainer tubes. Ficoll-Paque density-gradient centrifugation was used to isolate PBMCs, with at least 6 million obtained per sample. Total RNA, at least 5.5 micrograms per sample, was extracted from PBMCs with Trizol reagent. Naive CD45RAhigh/CD27high T cell percentages were measured by flow cytometry on a PBMC aliquot from every donor. The library was made by 5' RACE. The sample was run on an Illumina HiSeq 2500. The second PCR ran for about 6 to 12 cycles and used a J-beta primer mix along with a sample-barcoded 5' primer. A unique molecular identifier was introduced onto each TCR beta cDNA molecule by a template-switch 5' adaptor carrying 12 random nucleotides. At least 2.5 million CDR3-containing paired-end reads were obtained from each sample. The Mint cDNA synthesis kit, primed by a TRBC-specific oligonucleotide, was used to synthesize first-strand cDNA from all RNA. After uracil-DNA glycosylase treatment, a first 18-cycle PCR used universal primers M1SS and BC2_uni_R on all cDNA. Concerning the study's data processing: Normalization of each sample was performed by random selection of 1 million high-quality reads, each carrying a distinct molecular identifier. Instead of being binned into consensus sequences, reads that shared molecular identifiers were thrown out. MiTCR, with a Q25 quality threshold and the strictest error-elimination algorithm, was used for CDR3 identification, clonotype clustering and error correction. A nonparametric unseen species model using Euler transformation provided a lower-bound estimate of total TCR beta diversity. TCRdb reprocessed the public reads (quality trimming at Q25 with fastp, clone calling with MiXCR) and kept in-frame beta chains. Identical CDR3 protein sequences are pooled into one entry, listed with their most common genes and DNA. The V and J calls come from TCRdb's annotation, not from the publication. The sample table records fewer than 800,000 distinct CDR3 sequences; roughly 20% of these occur just once. 3% to 4% of the sample comes from the top ten.

On the study overall, not on this receptor specifically: The percentage of naive T cells measured by flow cytometry correlated strongly with observed TCR beta diversity. Estimates of total diversity from one million sequenced T cells were regarded as lower bounds and underestimates. As age increased, observed TCR beta diversity per million T cells dropped in a roughly linear way, and a significant reduction was already evident by age 40. Compared with the aged group, the long-lived group had more naive CD4+ T cells, fewer expanded clones and increased TCR diversity, suggesting age selection. Conclusive comparison of naive and antigen-experienced compartments was prevented by the profiling of bulk unsorted PBMCs. Because donor CMV infection status was unknown, age-related changes in expanded clonotypes were potentially confounded.

The TCR was taken from a man aged 65 to 85 in good health. Sequenced input: blood. Rearrangement joined TRBV7-2 to TRBJ1-1; the D gene remains uncertain. CDR3 protein: CASSSLFAANTEAFF. In nucleotides, the sequence is TGTGCCAGCAGCTCCTTGTTTGCAGCGAACACTGAAGCCTTCTTT. With the portions outside the CDR3 filled from the reference TRBV7-2 and TRBJ1-1 genes, the complete variable region becomes GAGVSQSPSNKVTEKGKDVELRCDPISGHTALYWYRQSLGQGLEFLIYFQGNSAPDKSGLPSDRFSAERTGGSVSTLTIQRTQQEDSAVYLCASSSLFAANTEAFFGQGTRLTVV.